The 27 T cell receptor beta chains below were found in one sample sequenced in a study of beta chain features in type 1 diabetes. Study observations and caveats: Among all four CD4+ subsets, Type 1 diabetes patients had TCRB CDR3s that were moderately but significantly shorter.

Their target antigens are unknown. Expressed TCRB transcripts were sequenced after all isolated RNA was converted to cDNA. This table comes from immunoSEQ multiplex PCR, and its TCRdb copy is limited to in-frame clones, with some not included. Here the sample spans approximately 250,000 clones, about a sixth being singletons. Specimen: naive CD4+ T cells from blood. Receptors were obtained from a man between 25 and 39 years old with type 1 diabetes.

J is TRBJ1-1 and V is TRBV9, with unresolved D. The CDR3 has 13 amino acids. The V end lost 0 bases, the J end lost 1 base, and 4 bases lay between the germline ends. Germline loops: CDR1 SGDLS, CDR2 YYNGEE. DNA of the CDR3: TGTGCCAGCAGCGTAGAAAGGAACACTGAAGCTTTCTTT. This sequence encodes CASSVERNTEAFF. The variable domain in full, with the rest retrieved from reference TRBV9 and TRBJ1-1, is DSGVTQTPKHLITATGQRVTLRCSPRSGDLSVYWYQQSLDQGLQFLIQYYNGEERAKGNILERFSAQQFPDLHSELNLSSLELGDSALYFCASSVERNTEAFFGQGTRLTVV.

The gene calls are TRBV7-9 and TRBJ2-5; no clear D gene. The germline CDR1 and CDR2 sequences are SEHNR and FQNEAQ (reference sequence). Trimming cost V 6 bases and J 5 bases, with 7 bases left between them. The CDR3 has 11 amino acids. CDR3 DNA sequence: TGTGCCAGCAGTACTGTGGAGACCCAGTACTTC. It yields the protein CASSTVETQYF.

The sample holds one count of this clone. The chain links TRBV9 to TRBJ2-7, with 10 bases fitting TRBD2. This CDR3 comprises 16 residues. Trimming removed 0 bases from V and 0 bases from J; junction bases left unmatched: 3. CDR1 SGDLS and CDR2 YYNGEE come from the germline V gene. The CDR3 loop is CASSVEPSGSSYEQYF. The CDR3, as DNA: TGTGCCAGCAGCGTAGAACCTAGCGGGAGCTCCTACGAGCAGTACTTC.

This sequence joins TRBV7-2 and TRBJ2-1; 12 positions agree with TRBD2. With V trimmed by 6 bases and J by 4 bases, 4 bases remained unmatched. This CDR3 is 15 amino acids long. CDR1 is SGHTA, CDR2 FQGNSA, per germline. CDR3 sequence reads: CASRTTSGSYNEQFF. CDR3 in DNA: TGTGCCAGCAGGACGACTAGCGGGAGTTACAATGAGCAGTTCTTC.

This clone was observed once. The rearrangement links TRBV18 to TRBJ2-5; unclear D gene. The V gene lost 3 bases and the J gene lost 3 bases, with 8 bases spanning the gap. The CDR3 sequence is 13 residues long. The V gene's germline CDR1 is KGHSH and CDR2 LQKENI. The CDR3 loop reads CASSPGIEETQYF. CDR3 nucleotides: TGTGCCAGCTCACCGGGGATCGAAGAGACCCAGTACTTC.

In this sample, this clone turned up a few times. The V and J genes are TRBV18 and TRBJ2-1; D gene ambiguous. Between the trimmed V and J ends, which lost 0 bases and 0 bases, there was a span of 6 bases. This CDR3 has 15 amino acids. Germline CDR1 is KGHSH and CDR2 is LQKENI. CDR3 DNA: TGTGCCAGCTCACCACCTCCCGTCTCCTACAATGAGCAGTTCTTC. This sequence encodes CASSPPPVSYNEQFF.

Written as DNA, the CDR3 is TGTGCCAGCAGCGTAGCTCTCGCGGCTAGCGGGAGCACAGATACGCAGTATTTT. Its protein is CASSVALAASGSTDTQYF. The chain combines TRBV9 with TRBJ2-3; 8 bases match TRBD2. From germline, CDR1 is SGDLS and CDR2 YYNGEE. After removal of 0 bases from V and 0 bases from J, the junction contained 9 bases not matched to a gene. The length of the CDR3 is 18 residues.

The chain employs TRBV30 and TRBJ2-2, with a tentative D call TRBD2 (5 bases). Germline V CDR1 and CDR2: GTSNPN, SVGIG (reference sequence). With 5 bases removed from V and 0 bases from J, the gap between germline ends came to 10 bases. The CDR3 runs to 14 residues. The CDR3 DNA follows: TGTGCCTGGGGAGGCCCAACGAACACCGGGGAGCTGTTTTTT. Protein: CAWGGPTNTGELFF.

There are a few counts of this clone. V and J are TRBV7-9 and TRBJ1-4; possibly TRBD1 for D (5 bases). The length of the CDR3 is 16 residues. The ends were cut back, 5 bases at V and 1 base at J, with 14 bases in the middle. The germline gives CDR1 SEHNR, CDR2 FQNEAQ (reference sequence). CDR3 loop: CASSPVAGRTNEKLFF. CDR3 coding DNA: TGTGCCAGCAGCCCAGTGGCGGGACGAACTAATGAAAAACTGTTTTTT.

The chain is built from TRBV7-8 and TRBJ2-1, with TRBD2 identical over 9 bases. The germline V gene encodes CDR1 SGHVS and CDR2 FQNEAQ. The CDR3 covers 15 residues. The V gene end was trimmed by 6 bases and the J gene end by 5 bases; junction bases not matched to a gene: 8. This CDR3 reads CASRNSGSRNNEQFF. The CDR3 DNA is TGTGCCAGCAGGAATAGCGGGAGTCGAAACAATGAGCAGTTCTTC.

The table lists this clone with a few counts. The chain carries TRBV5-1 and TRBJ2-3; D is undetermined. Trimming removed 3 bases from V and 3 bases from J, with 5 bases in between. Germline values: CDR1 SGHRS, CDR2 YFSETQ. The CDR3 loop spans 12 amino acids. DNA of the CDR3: TGCGCCAGCAGCTACTCGACAGATACGCAGTATTTT. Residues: CASSYSTDTQYF. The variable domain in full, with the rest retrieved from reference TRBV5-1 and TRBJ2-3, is KAGVTQTPRYLIKTRGQQVTLSCSPISGHRSVSWYQQTPGQGLQFLFEYFSETQRNKGNFPGRFSGRQFSNSRSEMNVSTLELGDSALYLCASSYSTDTQYFGPGTRLTVL.

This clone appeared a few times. CDR3 protein: CASSLLYHEQFF. The CDR3 nucleotides are TGTGCCAGCAGTTTACTGTACCATGAGCAGTTCTTC. The chain combines TRBV28 with TRBJ2-1; D is ambiguous. The length of the CDR3 is 12 residues. The germline V gene encodes CDR1 MDHEN and CDR2 SYDVKM. V lost 2 bases, J lost 8 bases, and 7 bases lay in between.

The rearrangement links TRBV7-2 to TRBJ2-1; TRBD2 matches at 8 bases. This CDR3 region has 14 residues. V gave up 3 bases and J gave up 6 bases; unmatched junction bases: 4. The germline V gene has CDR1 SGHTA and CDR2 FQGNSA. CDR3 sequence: CASSFSGMINEQFF. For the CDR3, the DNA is TGTGCCAGCAGCTTTAGCGGGATGATCAATGAGCAGTTCTTC.

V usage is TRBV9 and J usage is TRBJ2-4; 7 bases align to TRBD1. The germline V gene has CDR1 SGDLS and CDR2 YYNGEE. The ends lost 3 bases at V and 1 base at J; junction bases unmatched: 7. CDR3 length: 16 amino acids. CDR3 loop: CASSEQGMWAKNIQYF. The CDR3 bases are TGTGCCAGCAGCGAACAGGGGATGTGGGCCAAAAACATTCAGTACTTC.

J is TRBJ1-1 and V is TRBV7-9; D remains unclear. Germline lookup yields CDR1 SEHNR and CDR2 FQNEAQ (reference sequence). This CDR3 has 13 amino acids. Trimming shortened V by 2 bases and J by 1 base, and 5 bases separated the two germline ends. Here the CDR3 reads CASSLQQNTEAFF. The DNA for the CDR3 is TGTGCCAGCAGCTTACAGCAGAACACTGAAGCTTTCTTT.

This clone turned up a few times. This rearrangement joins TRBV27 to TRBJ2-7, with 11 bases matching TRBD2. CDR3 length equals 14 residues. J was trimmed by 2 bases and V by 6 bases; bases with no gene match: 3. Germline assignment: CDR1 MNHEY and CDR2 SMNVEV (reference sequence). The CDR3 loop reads CASRIAGGTYEQYF. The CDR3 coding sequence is TGTGCCAGCAGAATAGCGGGAGGGACCTACGAGCAGTACTTC.

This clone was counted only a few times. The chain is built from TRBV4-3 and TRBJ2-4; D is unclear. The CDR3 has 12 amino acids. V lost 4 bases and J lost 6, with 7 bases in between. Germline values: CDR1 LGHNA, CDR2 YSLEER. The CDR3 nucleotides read TGCGCCAGCAGCCCAGACTTAAACATTCAGTACTTC. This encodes CASSPDLNIQYF.

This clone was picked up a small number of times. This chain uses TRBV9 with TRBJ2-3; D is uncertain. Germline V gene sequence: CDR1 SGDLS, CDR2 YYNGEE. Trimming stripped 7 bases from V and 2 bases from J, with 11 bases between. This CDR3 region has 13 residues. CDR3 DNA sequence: TGTGCCAGCGGCGCGGAACCCACAGATACGCAGTATTTT. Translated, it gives CASGAEPTDTQYF.

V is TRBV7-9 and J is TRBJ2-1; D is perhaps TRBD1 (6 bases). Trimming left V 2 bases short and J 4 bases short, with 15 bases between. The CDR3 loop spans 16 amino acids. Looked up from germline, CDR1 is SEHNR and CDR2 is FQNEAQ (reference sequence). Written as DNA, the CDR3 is TGTGCCAGCAGCTTAAAACCGACAGGAAATTACAATGAGCAGTTCTTC. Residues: CASSLKPTGNYNEQFF.

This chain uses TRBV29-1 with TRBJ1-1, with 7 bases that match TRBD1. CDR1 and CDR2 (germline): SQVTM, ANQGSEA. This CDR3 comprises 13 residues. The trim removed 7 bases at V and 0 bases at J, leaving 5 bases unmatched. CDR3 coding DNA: TGCAGCGCCTGGGGACAGTTGAACACTGAAGCTTTCTTT. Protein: CSAWGQLNTEAFF.

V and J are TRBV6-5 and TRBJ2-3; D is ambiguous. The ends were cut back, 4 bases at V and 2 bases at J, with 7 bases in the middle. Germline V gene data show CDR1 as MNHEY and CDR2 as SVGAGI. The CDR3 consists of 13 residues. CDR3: CASSFINTDTQYF. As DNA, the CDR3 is TGTGCCAGCAGTTTCATTAACACAGATACGCAGTATTTT.

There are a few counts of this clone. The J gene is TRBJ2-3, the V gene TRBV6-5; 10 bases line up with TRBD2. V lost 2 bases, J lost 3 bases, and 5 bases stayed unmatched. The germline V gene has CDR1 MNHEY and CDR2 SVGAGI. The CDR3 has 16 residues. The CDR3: CASSYATSGYTDTQYF. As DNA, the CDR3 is TGTGCCAGCAGTTACGCGACTAGCGGGTATACAGATACGCAGTATTTT.

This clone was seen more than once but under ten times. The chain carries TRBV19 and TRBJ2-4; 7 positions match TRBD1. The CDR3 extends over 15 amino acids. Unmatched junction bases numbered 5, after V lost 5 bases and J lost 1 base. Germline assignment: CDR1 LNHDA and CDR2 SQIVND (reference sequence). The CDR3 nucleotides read TGTGCCAGTAGTCATCTACAGGGGGCCAAAAACATTCAGTACTTC. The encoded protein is CASSHLQGAKNIQYF.

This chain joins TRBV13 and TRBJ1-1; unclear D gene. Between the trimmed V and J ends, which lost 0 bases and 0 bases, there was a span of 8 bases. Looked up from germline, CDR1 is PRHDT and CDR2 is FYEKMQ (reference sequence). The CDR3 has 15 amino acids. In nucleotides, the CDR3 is TGTGCCAGCAGCTTAGGTACGGCAGTGAACACTGAAGCTTTCTTT. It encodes CASSLGTAVNTEAFF.

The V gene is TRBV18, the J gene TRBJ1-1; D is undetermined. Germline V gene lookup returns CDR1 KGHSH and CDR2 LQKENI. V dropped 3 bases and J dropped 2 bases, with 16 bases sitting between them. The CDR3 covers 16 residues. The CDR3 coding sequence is TGTGCCAGCTCACCCTTCGACCGGGGTGTTAACACTGAAGCTTTCTTT. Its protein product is CASSPFDRGVNTEAFF.

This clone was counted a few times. The CDR3 nucleotides are TGTGCCAGCAGTCCCTTCAGGCGGTCTCACAATGAGCAGTTCTTC. Its protein product is CASSPFRRSHNEQFF. V gene TRBV21-1 combines with J gene TRBJ2-1. TRBV21-1 is listed as a pseudogene. The CDR3 totals 15 residues.

DNA of the CDR3: TGTGCCATCAGTGAGCCCAGTAGAGGGACCCAGTACTTC. Translating it yields CAISEPSRGTQYF. This chain links TRBV10-3 with TRBJ2-5; D gene ambiguous. Trimming left V 2 bases short and J 7 bases short, with 11 bases between. From germline, CDR1 is ENHRY and CDR2 SYGVKD. The CDR3 sequence is 13 residues long.